A single sample gave rise to the 8 T cell receptor beta chains below, sequenced in a study of Ad26.COV2.S vaccination and SARS-CoV-2 variants. Using immunoSEQ multiplex PCR, the repertoire was profiled, and TCRdb retains in-frame clones only, with some absent. The table includes about 370,000 clones, approximately 90% detected once. Sample treatment: over 15 received Ad26.COV2.S at low or high dose, single or two shots; several received placebo; per-sample allocation not given. Day 63 following the first vaccine or placebo injection was when the samples were taken. The sequenced sample was peripheral blood, obtained in a trial of Ad26.COV2.S vaccine versus placebo. The receptors come from a person aged 18-60 years who received the Ad26.COV2.S COVID-19 vaccine or a placebo.

The rearrangement links TRBV10-3 to TRBJ1-1, with unresolved D. Germline V gene sequence: CDR1 ENHRY, CDR2 SYGVKD. The CDR3 consists of 12 residues. V lost 2 bases and J lost 7, with 8 bases in between. CDR3 sequence reads: CAISEALNEAFF. Written as DNA, the CDR3 is TGTGCCATCAGTGAGGCACTCAATGAAGCTTTCTTT.

The chain recombines TRBV6-5 with TRBJ1-2, with TRBD1 matching over 8 bases. Germline V gene lookup returns CDR1 MNHEY and CDR2 SVGAGI. V trimming: 6 bases; J trimming: 3 bases; junction bases outside the gene matches: 3. This CDR3 is built from 13 residues. This chain's CDR3 is CASSGQGYYGYTF. CDR3 DNA: TGTGCCAGCAGCGGACAGGGATACTATGGCTACACCTTC.

J is TRBJ1-6 and V is TRBV7-8, with no clear D. This CDR3 is built from 16 residues. CDR1 is SGHVS, CDR2 FQNEAQ, per germline. Trimming removed 5 bases at V and 3 bases at J, with 14 bases between. As DNA, the CDR3 is TGTGCCAGCAGCCGTCCAGTTCTCGGCTATAATTCACCCCTCCACTTT. This translates into CASSRPVLGYNSPLHF.

This chain links TRBV6-1 with TRBJ1-5; D gene uncertain. This CDR3 region has 14 residues. V lost 2 bases and J 7 bases, leaving 12 bases between the germline ends. Germline V gene sequence: CDR1 MNHNS, CDR2 SASEGT. This CDR3 is CASSETGSEQPQHF. The CDR3 DNA follows: TGTGCCAGCAGTGAAACGGGATCGGAGCAGCCCCAGCATTTT.

This chain uses TRBV7-9 with TRBJ2-7; TRBD2 agrees at 7 bases. This CDR3 is built from 12 residues. V lost 1 base, J lost 8 bases, and 2 bases stayed unmatched. CDR1 SEHNR and CDR2 FQNEAQ come from the germline V gene (reference sequence). In nucleotides, the CDR3 is TGTGCCAGCAGCTTAGACGGGAGGAAGCAGTACTTC. As protein: CASSLDGRKQYF.

The sample holds a few counts of this clone. The V gene is TRBV18, the J gene TRBJ2-7; TRBD2 might be the D (6 bases). Germline CDR1 is KGHSH and CDR2 is LQKENI. V dropped 8 bases and J dropped 2 bases, with 13 bases sitting between them. CDR3 length equals 13 residues. CDR3 sequence: CASRETAPYEQYF. CDR3 bases: TGTGCCAGCCGGGAGACCGCACCCTACGAGCAGTACTTC.

This chain links TRBV3-1 (or the pseudogene TRBV3-2) with TRBJ2-7; no definite D call. The V end was cut by 1 base, the J end by 6 bases, with 7 bases between. Germline CDR1 and CDR2: LGHDT and YNNKEL (reference sequence). The CDR3 consists of 12 residues. The CDR3 reads CASSQAVGEQYF. The CDR3 DNA reads TGTGCCAGCAGCCAAGCGGTGGGCGAGCAGTACTTC.

This chain links TRBV27 with TRBJ1-4; D is unclear. Trimming took off 4 bases at V and 3 bases at J, with 12 bases between the two ends. This CDR3 is built from 15 residues. CDR1 is MNHEY, CDR2 SMNVEV, per germline (reference sequence). CDR3 bases: TGTGCCAGCAGTTCTCAGACCGATCCTAATGAAAAACTGTTTTTT. This sequence encodes CASSSQTDPNEKLFF.